The T cell receptor beta chain under discussion was sequenced for a study of OX40 agonist ivuxolimab in advanced cancers. Whole-study results and caveats: Among T cells, CD8+ cells averaged more expanded clones than CD4+ cells. At doses 0.1 to 3.0 mg/kg, CD4+ and CD8+ clones expanded. Some nonresponders additionally presented with little normalized T-cell clonal expansion.

In regard to this clone: Its antigen is still unknown.

Measured with immunoSEQ multiplex PCR; TCRdb has only the in-frame clones, and not every one. This sample carries tens of thousands of clones, roughly 90% of them seen once, and the ten largest clones take about a tenth. The sequence derives from an adult with an advanced solid tumor such as melanoma, head and neck, liver or kidney cancer. The sequences come from CD4+ or CD8+ T cells sorted from blood, collected in a trial of the OX40 agonist ivuxolimab.

CDR3: CASSPGTGGNEKLFF. The CDR3 bases are TGCGCCAGCAGCCCGGGGACAGGTGGTAATGAAAAACTGTTTTTT. The genes are TRBV5-1 and TRBJ1-4; the match to TRBD1 covers 8 bases. The CDR3 is 15 residues long. Losses at the gene ends were 4 bases for V and 4 bases for J; bases not matched to a gene: 6. From germline, CDR1 is SGHRS and CDR2 YFSETQ. Combining the CDR3 with reference TRBV5-1 and TRBJ1-4 gives the whole variable domain KAGVTQTPRYLIKTRGQQVTLSCSPISGHRSVSWYQQTPGQGLQFLFEYFSETQRNKGNFPGRFSGRQFSNSRSEMNVSTLELGDSALYLCASSPGTGGNEKLFFGSGTQLSVL.